One and the same sample provided the 13 T cell receptor beta chains below, sequenced in a study of blood T cells in healthy people across ages. For the second PCR, which ran for about 6 to 11 cycles, a sample-barcoded 5' primer and a J-beta primer mix were used. Using its own MiXCR run on the 5' RACE reads, TCRdb lists one record per CDR3 protein. The sample holds about 640,000 distinct CDR3 sequences, approximately 30% seen once. Sequences were obtained from blood. These receptor sequences come from an elderly woman in good health.

In this sample, this clonotype turned up a few times. The V call is TRBV2, the J call TRBJ1-2, with TRBD1 as a possible D gene (6 bases). This CDR3 comprises 13 residues. Trimming removed 6 bases from V and 6 bases from J, with 14 bases in between. CDR1 is SNHLY and CDR2 is FYNNEI in the germline V gene. The CDR3 loop is CASSGGQLDGYTF. CDR3 nucleotide sequence: TGTGCCAGCAGCGGAGGACAGCTGGATGGCTACACCTTC.

This clonotype was seen many times. The chain carries TRBV11-2 and TRBJ2-7, with D perhaps TRBD1 (6 bases). V was cut by 5 bases and J by 2 bases, with 19 bases left in between. CDR1 and CDR2 (germline): SGHAT, FQNNGV. The CDR3 sequence is 16 residues long. The CDR3 sequence is CASSPGTRPGAYEQYF. In nucleotides, the CDR3 is TGTGCCAGCAGCCCGGGGACAAGGCCCGGCGCCTACGAGCAGTACTTC.

This clonotype was recorded at least ten times. The V and J genes are TRBV5-4 and TRBJ2-7, with D perhaps TRBD1 or TRBD2 (5 bases each). CDR1 and CDR2 from the germline V gene are SGHNT and YYREEE (reference sequence). The CDR3 runs 12 residues. Trimming shortened V by 5 bases and J by 6 bases, and 12 bases separated the two germline ends. The CDR3 reads CASSWGLGEQYF. Written as DNA, the CDR3 is TGTGCCAGCAGTTGGGGGTTGGGCGAGCAGTACTTC.

This clonotype was found many times. The chain carries TRBV24-1 and TRBJ1-1; D ambiguous. V was cut by 7 bases and J by 3 bases, with 14 bases left in between. CDR1 is KGHDR, CDR2 SFDVKD, per germline. The CDR3 is 14 residues long. The CDR3 DNA reads TGTGCCACCAGGGAAGGGAGTTCGGACACTGAAGCTTTCTTT. Translating gives CATREGSSDTEAFF.

This clonotype was recorded at least ten times. A read error may explain this, as a much larger clone is one base away. The CDR3 DNA is TGTGCCATCAGTCAAACTAGCGGGACTAACAATGAGCAGTACTTC. Translation gives CAISQTSGTNNEQYF. The V and J genes are TRBV10-3 and TRBJ2-5; 10 positions match TRBD2. The CDR3 contains 15 residues. After removal of 5 bases from V and 11 bases from J, the junction contained 14 bases not matched to a gene. Germline V gives CDR1 ENHRY, CDR2 SYGVKD.

This clonotype was picked up many times. The rearrangement links TRBV19 to TRBJ2-7; 14 nucleotides match TRBD2. The ends lost 6 bases at V and 7 bases at J; junction bases unmatched: 14. This CDR3 region has 17 residues. Germline values: CDR1 LNHDA, CDR2 SQIVND (reference sequence). CDR3 residues: CASRSGLAGGFEGEQYF. As DNA, the CDR3 is TGTGCCAGTAGATCCGGACTAGCGGGGGGCTTCGAGGGGGAGCAGTACTTC.

The J gene is TRBJ1-1, the V gene TRBV3-1, with a possible D match to TRBD1 (6 bases). This CDR3 is built from 15 residues. Looked up from germline, CDR1 is LGHDT and CDR2 is YNNKEL (reference sequence). V shed 3 bases and J shed 11 bases, with 22 bases lying between them. CDR3 nucleotide sequence: TGTGCCAGCAGCCAGGATTTGACAGGCGCGATACTCGCTTTCTTT. Translated, it gives CASSQDLTGAILAFF.

Regarding this clonotype: A much larger clone is a single base away; this may be a read error. V is TRBV4-2 and J is TRBJ1-4; D unresolved. CDR3 length: 14 amino acids. Per germline, CDR1 LGHNA and CDR2 YNFKEQ. In DNA, the CDR3 is TGTGCCAGCAGCCCCTTGAGGTCTAATGAAAAACGGTTTTTT. It encodes CASSPLRSNEKRFF.

This clonotype was seen a few times. The J gene is TRBJ1-1, the V gene TRBV4-3; D is perhaps TRBD1 (6 bases). With 3 bases removed from V and 6 bases from J, the gap between germline ends came to 14 bases. Germline V lookup: CDR1 LGHNA, CDR2 YSLEER. The length of the CDR3 is 14 residues. For the CDR3, the DNA is TGCGCCAGCAGCCAGGGAATACAGGGCGCTGAAGCTTTCTTT. It encodes CASSQGIQGAEAFF.

The chain employs TRBV19 and TRBJ1-5; D is undetermined. V gave up 5 bases and J gave up 7 bases, with 12 bases separating them. CDR1 and CDR2 from the germline V gene are LNHDA and SQIVND (reference sequence). The CDR3 has 13 residues. CDR3 nucleotide sequence: TGTGCCAGTAGTGCCTTGGCGGGCCAGCCCCAGCATTTT. It is translated as CASSALAGQPQHF. Looking up the rest from reference TRBV19 and TRBJ1-5 gives the full variable domain: DGGITQSPKYLFRKEGQNVTLSCEQNLNHDAMYWYRQDPGQGLRLIYYSQIVNDFQKGDIAEGYSVSREKKESFPLTVTSAQKNPTAFYLCASSALAGQPQHFGDGTRLSIL.

This CDR3 is CASSPMTGRDEQYF. Here the CDR3 DNA reads TGTGCCAGCAGCCCTATGACAGGGCGGGATGAGCAGTACTTC. The chain couples TRBV11-3 to TRBJ2-5, with D perhaps TRBD1 (7 bases). Deletions cut 5 bases from V and 11 bases from J, with 21 bases between. This CDR3 spans 14 amino acids. Germline CDR1 SGHNT, CDR2 YENEEA.

Many counts were recorded for this clonotype. V gene TRBV7-2 combines with J gene TRBJ2-1, with D unclear. CDR1 is SGHTA and CDR2 is FQGNSA in the germline V gene. V dropped 5 bases and J dropped 2 bases, with 4 bases sitting between them. CDR3 length: 12 amino acids. The CDR3 nucleotides are TGTGCCAGCAGCGCCCCCTACAATGAGCAGTTCTTC. Translated, it gives CASSAPYNEQFF.

This clonotype was observed many times. The rearrangement joins TRBV7-3 to TRBJ1-2; D is possibly TRBD1 (6 bases). This CDR3 spans 16 amino acids. CDR1 SGHTA and CDR2 FQGTGA come from the germline V gene. Between the trimmed V and J ends, which lost 4 bases and 4 bases, there was a span of 19 bases. CDR3 in amino acids: CASSSISGTRTYGYTF. CDR3 sequence (DNA): TGTGCCAGCAGCTCGATCTCCGGGACACGCACCTATGGCTACACCTTC.